Each of the 14 T cell receptor beta chains below was sequenced from the same sample in a study of blood T cell repertoires in COVID-19. The protocol was immunoSEQ multiplex PCR, while the TCRdb copy is restricted to in-frame clones and leaves out a portion. The sample has 97,000 or so clones; over 75% are singletons. Sample: peripheral blood. These receptors were collected from a man in his sixties with acute or convalescent COVID-19.

DNA for the CDR3: TGCGCCAGCAGCCCGGGACAGTTGGATACTGAAGCTTTCTTT. Its translation is CASSPGQLDTEAFF. This chain links TRBV5-1 with TRBJ1-1; 7 bases are shared with TRBD1. Germline CDR1 SGHRS, CDR2 YFSETQ. After removal of 4 bases from V and 5 bases from J, the junction contained 8 bases not matched to a gene. The CDR3 is made up of 14 amino acids.

The chain recombines TRBV7-2 with TRBJ2-5; 8 bases fit TRBD1. There are 16 residues in the CDR3. CDR1 is SGHTA and CDR2 is FQGNSA in the germline V gene. Trimming cost V 5 bases and J 2 bases; bases outside gene matches: 10. This CDR3 reads CASSLGQGRWQETQYF. CDR3 sequence (DNA): TGTGCCAGCAGCCTCGGACAGGGTCGGTGGCAAGAGACCCAGTACTTC.

The V gene is TRBV29-1, the J gene TRBJ1-2, with no clear D. CDR1 SQVTM and CDR2 ANQGSEA come from the germline V gene. There are 12 residues in the CDR3. The V end lost 1 base, the J end lost 8 bases, and 11 bases lay between the germline ends. The CDR3 bases are TGCAGCGTTGAAGCCACGGCTAGGGGCTACACCTTC. This translates into CSVEATARGYTF. The complete variable domain, with remaining parts taken from reference TRBV29-1 and TRBJ1-2, reads SAVISQKPSRDICQRGTSLTIQCQVDSQVTMMFWYRQQPGQSLTLIATANQGSEATYESGFVIDKFPISRPNLTFSTLTVSNMSPEDSSIYLCSVEATARGYTFGSGTRLTVV.

The chain combines TRBV27 with TRBJ1-6, with 9 nucleotides matching TRBD1. This CDR3 has 14 amino acids. Germline CDR1 is MNHEY and CDR2 is SMNVEV (reference sequence). V lost 5 bases to trimming and J lost 7 bases; unmatched junction nucleotides: 3. The CDR3 region is CASSPDRGNSPLHF. Written as DNA, the CDR3 is TGTGCCAGCAGTCCAGACAGGGGGAATTCACCCCTCCACTTT.

This chain links TRBV3-1 (or the pseudogene TRBV3-2) with TRBJ1-2; D ambiguous. The germline CDR1 and CDR2 sequences are LGHDT and YNNKEL (reference sequence). V lost 2 bases and J lost 5, with 9 bases in between. The CDR3 extends over 13 amino acids. The CDR3, as DNA: TGTGCCAGCAGCCAAATCTCCGGGTATGGCTACACCTTC. Its protein product is CASSQISGYGYTF.

The CDR3 DNA sequence: TGTGCCAGCAGTTTAAGGTCGGGTGAGCAGTTCTTC. This codes for CASSLRSGEQFF. The chain links TRBV27 to TRBJ2-1, with D unclear. This CDR3 comprises 12 residues. Trimming pared 2 bases from V and 9 bases from J, leaving 8 bases between. Germline lookup yields CDR1 MNHEY and CDR2 SMNVEV (reference sequence).

This clone was detected once. The chain employs TRBV10-3 and TRBJ1-5; D gene ambiguous. The CDR3 is 15 residues long. Germline-derived CDR1 and CDR2 are ENHRY and SYGVKD. V was cut by 2 bases and J by 4 bases, with 12 bases left in between. CDR3 in amino acids: CAISETSTQNQPQHF. CDR3 sequence (DNA): TGTGCCATCAGTGAGACCAGTACCCAAAATCAGCCCCAGCATTTT.

The genes are TRBV5-4 and TRBJ2-3, with no clear D. Per germline, CDR1 SGHNT and CDR2 YYREEE (reference sequence). This CDR3 comprises 11 residues. Trimming pared 7 bases from V and 3 bases from J, leaving 6 bases between. DNA of the CDR3: TGTGCCAGCTCAACAACAGATACGCAGTATTTT. Translating gives CASSTTDTQYF. Looking up the rest from reference TRBV5-4 and TRBJ2-3 gives the full variable domain: ETGVTQSPTHLIKTRGQQVTLRCSSQSGHNTVSWYQQALGQGPQFIFQYYREEENGRGNFPPRFSGLQFPNYSSELNVNALELDDSALYLCASSTTDTQYFGPGTRLTVL.

The chain has TRBV2 and TRBJ1-1, with TRBD1 identical over 8 bases. This CDR3 is built from 13 residues. Trimming took 5 bases from V and 10 from J; bases not matched to a gene: 9. The germline V gene encodes CDR1 SNHLY and CDR2 FYNNEI. The CDR3 DNA is TGTGCCAGCAGTCTGACAGGGGTGGGAGTAGCTTTCTTT. This codes for CASSLTGVGVAFF.

The rearrangement joins TRBV5-1 to TRBJ1-1, with 7 bases matching TRBD1. This CDR3 has 14 residues. J gave up 1 base and V 4 bases, and 4 bases lay outside the gene matches. Looked up from germline, CDR1 is SGHRS and CDR2 is YFSETQ. The CDR3 DNA sequence: TGCGCCAGCAGCAAAGGGACAGCGAACACTGAAGCTTTCTTT. Residues: CASSKGTANTEAFF. Based on the CDR3 plus reference TRBV5-1 and TRBJ1-1, the full variable domain is KAGVTQTPRYLIKTRGQQVTLSCSPISGHRSVSWYQQTPGQGLQFLFEYFSETQRNKGNFPGRFSGRQFSNSRSEMNVSTLELGDSALYLCASSKGTANTEAFFGQGTRLTVV.

The chain employs TRBV5-6 and TRBJ1-6; possibly TRBD1 for D (5 bases). The ends were cut back, 3 bases at V and 7 bases at J, with 11 bases in the middle. Germline V gene data show CDR1 as SGHDT and CDR2 as YYEEEE. There are 14 residues in the CDR3. CDR3 loop: CASSSYWTNSPLHF. CDR3 in DNA: TGTGCCAGCAGCTCCTACTGGACAAATTCACCCCTCCACTTT.

The CDR3 here is CASSIGQSSNEQFF. The CDR3, as DNA: TGTGCCAGCAGTATCGGACAGTCAAGCAATGAGCAGTTCTTC. This rearrangement joins TRBV11-3 to TRBJ2-1; D perhaps matches TRBD1 (6 bases). The CDR3 spans 14 residues. The germline V gene encodes CDR1 SGHNT and CDR2 YENEEA. V was cut by 6 bases and J by 6 bases, with 15 bases left in between.

The chain uses TRBV27 and TRBJ1-2; possible D gene TRBD1, 5 bases. V was pared by 2 bases and J by 8 bases, with 12 bases between. The CDR3 consists of 13 residues. From germline, CDR1 is MNHEY and CDR2 SMNVEV (reference sequence). The DNA for the CDR3 is TGTGCCAGCAGTTTACAGGGAAGGACCGGCTACACCTTC. As protein: CASSLQGRTGYTF.

The chain couples TRBV29-1 to TRBJ2-5; tentatively, D is TRBD1 (6 bases). The germline V and J ends were trimmed by 6 bases and 3 bases, with 14 bases remaining between them. The germline V gene has CDR1 SQVTM and CDR2 ANQGSEA. This CDR3 has 13 amino acids. The CDR3 sequence is CSVETGRKETQYF. The DNA for the CDR3 is TGCAGCGTGGAAACAGGGAGAAAAGAGACCCAGTACTTC.